Here is one T cell receptor beta chain with its context. One Seattle source followed patients from active infection through their disease course. This sample is drawn from a study of blood T cell repertoires in COVID-19. The wider study: COVID-19 samples collected from the United States, Italy and Spain covered acute and convalescent phases. PBMCs, B-cell-depleted T cells, or T cells provided the cDNA or gDNA that made up the material.

Here immunoSEQ multiplex PCR was the method, and the copy in TCRdb shows in-frame clones only, minus some. The data hold 55,000 to 65,000 clones, with 80% to 90% observed a single time. The germline V gene encodes CDR1 GTSNPN and CDR2 SVGIG (reference sequence). The CDR3 is 15 amino acids. Between the trimmed V and J ends, which lost 6 bases and 1 base, there was a span of 18 bases. This chain joins TRBV30 and TRBJ1-1; tentatively, D is TRBD1 (6 bases). The sequencing input was peripheral blood. The clonotype originates from a man between 60 and 75 years old with COVID-19, enrolled during active disease. The CDR3 coding sequence is TGTGCCTGCGGACCCAACAGGGACAAGAACACTGAAGCTTTCTTT. Translated, it gives CACGPNRDKNTEAFF. Full variable domain (remainder filled in from reference TRBV30 and TRBJ1-1): SQTIHQWPATLVQPVGSPLSLECTVEGTSNPNLYWYRQAAGRGLQLLFYSVGIGQISSEVPQNLSASRPQDRQFILSSKKLLLSDSGFYLCACGPNRDKNTEAFFGQGTRLTVV.